There are a few counts of the clone carrying this T cell receptor beta chain. The sample originates from a study of control samples from healthy donors and cancer patients. The V gene end was trimmed by 7 bases and the J gene end by 8 bases; junction bases not matched to a gene: 8. Germline V lookup: CDR1 SGHRS, CDR2 YFSETQ. The CDR3 consists of 14 residues. Libraries were prepared by immunoSEQ multiplex PCR; TCRdb keeps only in-frame clonotypes and omits some of them. The data hold 150,000 to 200,000 clones, with around 95% observed a single time. The sequence came from a woman between 35 and 50 years old in good health. The chain uses TRBV5-1 and TRBJ2-1, with 11 nucleotides matching TRBD2. The sample comprised blood. As DNA, the CDR3 is TGCGCCAGCTGTAGCGGGAGGGCCTTGGATGAGCAGTTCTTC. This translates into CASCSGRALDEQFF.